The 7 T cell receptor beta chains below come from one sample, sequenced in a study of T-cell reconstitution after alpha-beta-depleted transplantation in children. Preparation of the TCRbeta library used unique molecular identifiers. TCRdb recomputed calls from the PCR reads with MiXCR, one row per CDR3 protein. The sample shows 800,000 to 1,000,000 distinct CDR3 sequences, roughly 29% of them seen only once. This material consisted of PBMCs, mostly from graft donor cells, taken 360 days after TCRalphabeta/CD19-depleted stem cell transplant. These receptors came from a boy under three years old who had a stem cell transplant for SCID, so the T cells may come from the graft donor.

This clonotype was seen only a few times. V usage is TRBV5-1 and J usage is TRBJ2-3; TRBD1 matches 8 bases. The germline CDR1 and CDR2 sequences are SGHRS and YFSETQ. The CDR3 length is 18 residues. Germline trimming cut 2 bases from V and 3 bases from J; bases unmatched to any gene: 14. The CDR3, as DNA: TGCGCCAGCAGCTTACAAATCGCAGGGGGCAAGGGTACAGATACGCAGTATTTT. Amino acid sequence: CASSLQIAGGKGTDTQYF. The entire variable domain, with the rest obtained from reference TRBV5-1 and TRBJ2-3, is as follows: KAGVTQTPRYLIKTRGQQVTLSCSPISGHRSVSWYQQTPGQGLQFLFEYFSETQRNKGNFPGRFSGRQFSNSRSEMNVSTLELGDSALYLCASSLQIAGGKGTDTQYFGPGTRLTVL.

This clonotype was observed a few times. J is TRBJ2-1 and V is TRBV4-2; 9 positions match TRBD2. The germline V gene has CDR1 LGHNA and CDR2 YNFKEQ. J was trimmed by 14 bases and V by 3 bases; bases with no gene match: 20. The CDR3 contains 17 residues. The chain's CDR3 is CASSQEAGATGTSMKFF. The CDR3 DNA reads as TGTGCCAGCAGCCAGGAAGCAGGGGCGACCGGGACTAGCATGAAGTTCTTC.

This clonotype was detected only once. The chain recombines TRBV12-3 or TRBV12-4 with TRBJ2-2; D could derive from TRBD1 or TRBD2 (6 bases each). V lost 1 base and J lost 4, with 10 bases in between. This CDR3 spans 15 amino acids. CDR3 sequence reads: CASSLERGVTGELFF. The CDR3 DNA sequence: TGTGCCAGCAGTTTAGAAAGGGGGGTCACCGGGGAGCTGTTTTTT.

This chain uses TRBV7-6 with TRBJ2-5; 11 bases line up with TRBD2. With 1 base clipped from V and 5 bases from J, the junction kept 9 bases outside the gene matches. Germline lookup yields CDR1 SGHVS and CDR2 FNYEAQ. The CDR3 sequence is 17 residues long. The DNA for the CDR3 is TGTGCCAGCAGCTTAGGTCTTCTAGCGGGGGGCGCGGAGACCCAGTACTTC. Amino acid sequence: CASSLGLLAGGAETQYF.

The chain couples TRBV2 to TRBJ2-7, with D perhaps matching TRBD1 (6 bases). V gave up 6 bases and J gave up 7 bases, with 16 bases separating them. Germline CDR1 is SNHLY and CDR2 is FYNNEI. CDR3 length: 13 amino acids. The CDR3 bases are TGTGCCAGCAGACAGGGATTATCTTCAGAGCAGTACTTC. Translated: CASRQGLSSEQYF.

The chain recombines TRBV27 with TRBJ2-1, with 8 positions matching TRBD2. This CDR3 spans 15 amino acids. CDR1 MNHEY and CDR2 SMNVEV come from the germline V gene (reference sequence). The junction had 4 bases not matched to a gene; V was cut back by 6 bases and J by 0 bases. The CDR3 is CASRRAGASYNEQFF. DNA of the CDR3: TGTGCCAGCAGGAGAGCGGGGGCCTCCTACAATGAGCAGTTCTTC.

This clonotype was detected a few times. The gene calls are TRBV12-3 or TRBV12-4 and TRBJ2-5, with D unresolved. Trimming took off 6 bases at V and 4 bases at J, with 12 bases between the two ends. The CDR3 consists of 13 residues. For the CDR3, the DNA is TGTGCCAGCAGGGGAAGGTTGGTAGAGACCCAGTACTTC. Encoded protein: CASRGRLVETQYF.